This T cell receptor beta chain was identified in a study of shared clonotypes between healthy human individuals. CDR1 and CDR2 (germline): MGHRA, YSYEKL. V lost 4 bases and J lost 3; bases outside the gene matches: 16. The CDR3 has 19 residues. An even split of each subset's genomic DNA across several immunoSEQ plates was performed. The assay was immunoSEQ multiplex PCR, and TCRdb's table has in-frame clones only and misses some. The repertoire holds 490,000 or so clones, with about 79% as singletons. The material sequenced was PBMCs. The chain couples TRBV4-1 to TRBJ2-5; TRBD2 matches at 11 bases. The sequence was obtained from a woman between 35 and 50 years old in good health. Some clones in this sample may be carry-over from other donors' samples. CDR3 DNA: TGCGCCAGCAGCCGCTCTCCCGCTTCCGGGACTAGCGGAGAAGAGACCCAGTACTTC. This gives the protein CASSRSPASGTSGEETQYF.